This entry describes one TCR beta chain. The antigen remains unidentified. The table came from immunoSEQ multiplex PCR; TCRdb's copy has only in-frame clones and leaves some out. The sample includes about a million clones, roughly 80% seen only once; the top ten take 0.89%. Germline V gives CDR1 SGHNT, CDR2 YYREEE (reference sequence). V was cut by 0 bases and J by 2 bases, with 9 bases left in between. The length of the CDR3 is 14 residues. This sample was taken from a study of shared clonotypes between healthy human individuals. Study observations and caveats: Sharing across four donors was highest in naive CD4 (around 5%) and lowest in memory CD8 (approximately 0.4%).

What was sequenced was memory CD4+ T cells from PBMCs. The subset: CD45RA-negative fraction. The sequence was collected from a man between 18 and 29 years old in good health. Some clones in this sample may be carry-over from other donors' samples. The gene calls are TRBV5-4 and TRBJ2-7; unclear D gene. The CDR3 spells CASSLGQEAYEQYF. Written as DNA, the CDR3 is TGTGCCAGCAGCTTGGGGCAAGAGGCCTACGAGCAGTACTTC.